The clone carrying this T cell receptor beta chain was seen only a few times. What it recognizes is unknown. The sample belongs to a study of response to subunit inactivated influenza vaccine. TCRdb re-called the RT-PCR reads with MiXCR, one entry per CDR3 protein. Of 500,000 or so distinct CDR3 sequences in the sample, 16% are singletons; the top ten hold roughly 3.1%. Study results and caveats: Only a handful of new T cells, the authors suggested, are recruited with each seasonal influenza vaccination.

V trimming: 6 bases; J trimming: 0 bases; junction bases outside the gene matches: 9. CDR1 is SGHRS and CDR2 is YFSETQ in the germline V gene. The CDR3 has 16 amino acids. The J gene is TRBJ2-1, the V gene TRBV5-1; 7 nucleotides line up with TRBD1. The receptor was isolated from a man between 50 and 69 years old who received an inactivated influenza vaccine. The source was CD4+ T cells sorted from PBMCs, collected about 24 months after vaccination. CDR3 in amino acids: CASIGEGGGSYNEQFF. The DNA for the CDR3 is TGCGCCAGCATCGGCGAAGGGGGCGGCTCCTACAATGAGCAGTTCTTC.